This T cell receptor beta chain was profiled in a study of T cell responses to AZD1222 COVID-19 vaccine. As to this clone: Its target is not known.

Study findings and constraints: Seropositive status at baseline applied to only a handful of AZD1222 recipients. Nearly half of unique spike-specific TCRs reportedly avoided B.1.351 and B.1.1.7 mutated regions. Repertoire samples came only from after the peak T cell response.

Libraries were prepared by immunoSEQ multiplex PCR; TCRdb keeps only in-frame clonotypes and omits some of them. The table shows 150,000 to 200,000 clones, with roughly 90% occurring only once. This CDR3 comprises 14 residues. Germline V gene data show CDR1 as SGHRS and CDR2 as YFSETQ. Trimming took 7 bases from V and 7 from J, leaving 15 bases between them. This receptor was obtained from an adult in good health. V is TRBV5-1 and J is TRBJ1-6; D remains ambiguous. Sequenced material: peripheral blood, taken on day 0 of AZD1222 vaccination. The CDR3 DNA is TGCGCCAGCTCGGAAAACCGGGAAAATTCACCCCTCCACTTT. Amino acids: CASSENRENSPLHF.